A selection of T cell receptor beta chains follows, all from one sample in a study of blood T cell repertoires in COVID-19. Only in-frame clones appear in the TCRdb table, and some are missing; sequencing was by immunoSEQ multiplex PCR. This sample has a few hundred thousand clones, with approximately 80% found just once. The sequencing input was peripheral blood. These receptor sequences come from a woman older than 75 with acute or convalescent COVID-19. Both conserved end residues are part of each CDR3. D genes are given only for firm matches. Clone size is stated in some rows and not others, as once, few, many or a class when expanded.

v_call: TRBV2
clone_size: .
cdr3_length: 15
d_call: .
j_call: TRBJ2-6
cdr3_aa: CASSEAFSGANVLTF
cdr3_nt: TGTGCCAGCAGTGAGGCATTCTCTGGGGCCAACGTCCTGACTTTC

v_call: TRBV18
clone_size: .
cdr3_length: 15
d_call: TRBD1
j_call: TRBJ2-2
cdr3_aa: CASSQDRGDTGELFF
cdr3_nt: TGTGCCAGCTCACAAGACAGGGGGGACACCGGGGAGCTGTTTTTT

v_call: TRBV3-1/TRBV3-2
clone_size: .
cdr3_length: 17
d_call: TRBD1
j_call: TRBJ1-2
cdr3_aa: CASSQVGGTGLLYGYTF
cdr3_nt: TGTGCCAGCAGCCAAGTAGGGGGGACAGGACTTCTTTATGGCTACACCTTC

v_call: TRBV2
clone_size: once
cdr3_length: 15
d_call: .
j_call: TRBJ1-5
cdr3_aa: CASSVGPGAGQPQHF
cdr3_nt: TGTGCCAGCAGTGTTGGTCCAGGGGCCGGTCAGCCCCAGCATTTT

v_call: TRBV7-9
clone_size: .
cdr3_length: 16
d_call: TRBD1
j_call: TRBJ1-5
cdr3_aa: CASSLYAGGSNQPQHF
cdr3_nt: TGTGCCAGCAGCTTGTATGCAGGGGGCTCTAATCAGCCCCAGCATTTT

v_call: TRBV7-2
clone_size: .
cdr3_length: 15
d_call: TRBD1
j_call: TRBJ1-3
cdr3_aa: CASSPRTGTGNTIYF
cdr3_nt: TGTGCCAGCAGCCCCCGGACAGGGACTGGAAACACCATATATTTT

v_call: TRBV6-5
clone_size: .
cdr3_length: 12
d_call: .
j_call: TRBJ1-1
cdr3_aa: CAVRAGNTEAFF
cdr3_nt: TGTGCCGTCAGGGCTGGGAACACTGAAGCTTTCTTT

v_call: TRBV19
clone_size: .
cdr3_length: 14
d_call: TRBD1
j_call: TRBJ1-1
cdr3_aa: CATGQGLMNTEAFF
cdr3_nt: TGTGCCACCGGACAGGGCCTTATGAACACTGAAGCTTTCTTT

v_call: TRBV6-5
clone_size: .
cdr3_length: 14
d_call: TRBD1
j_call: TRBJ1-2
cdr3_aa: CASRGQGIAYGYTF
cdr3_nt: TGTGCCAGCAGGGGACAGGGGATAGCCTATGGCTACACCTTC

v_call: TRBV11-1
clone_size: .
cdr3_length: 14
d_call: TRBD1
j_call: TRBJ2-7
cdr3_aa: CASSLGTGAYEQYF
cdr3_nt: TGTGCCAGCAGCTTGGGGACAGGGGCCTACGAGCAGTACTTC

v_call: TRBV4-3
clone_size: .
cdr3_length: 15
d_call: TRBD1
j_call: TRBJ1-5
cdr3_aa: CASSQDLGGDQPQHF
cdr3_nt: TGCGCCAGCAGCCAAGATTTAGGGGGCGATCAGCCCCAGCATTTT

v_call: TRBV10-1
clone_size: once
cdr3_length: 14
d_call: .
j_call: TRBJ2-1
cdr3_aa: CASSDGSPPNEQFF
cdr3_nt: TGCGCCAGCAGTGACGGGAGTCCCCCGAATGAGCAGTTCTTC

v_call: TRBV10-3
clone_size: .
cdr3_length: 15
d_call: .
j_call: TRBJ1-6
cdr3_aa: CAISDHQGSNSPLHF
cdr3_nt: TGTGCCATCAGTGACCACCAGGGGAGCAATTCACCCCTCCACTTT

v_call: TRBV25-1
clone_size: .
cdr3_length: 15
d_call: TRBD1
j_call: TRBJ2-2
cdr3_aa: CASSPRTGNTGELFF
cdr3_nt: TGTGCCAGCAGTCCCCGGACAGGGAACACCGGGGAGCTGTTTTTT

v_call: TRBV3-1/TRBV3-2
clone_size: few
cdr3_length: 17
d_call: TRBD1
j_call: TRBJ2-5
cdr3_aa: CASSRSLPGGGWETQYF
cdr3_nt: TGTGCCAGCAGCCGTTCCTTACCAGGGGGTGGTTGGGAGACCCAGTACTTC

v_call: TRBV29-1
clone_size: .
cdr3_length: 12
d_call: .
j_call: TRBJ2-5
cdr3_aa: CSASEGQETQYF
cdr3_nt: TGCAGCGCCTCAGAGGGCCAAGAGACCCAGTACTTC

v_call: TRBV2
clone_size: .
cdr3_length: 14
d_call: TRBD1
j_call: TRBJ1-2
cdr3_aa: CASRSQQGAFGYTF
cdr3_nt: TGTGCCAGCAGGAGTCAACAGGGGGCTTTTGGCTACACCTTC

v_call: TRBV6-5
clone_size: once
cdr3_length: 14
d_call: .
j_call: TRBJ2-5
cdr3_aa: CASTSGPSGGTQYF
cdr3_nt: TGTGCCAGCACCTCAGGTCCCAGCGGCGGGACCCAGTACTTC

v_call: TRBV7-2
clone_size: once
cdr3_length: 14
d_call: TRBD2
j_call: TRBJ2-7
cdr3_aa: CASSPLAGSYEQYF
cdr3_nt: TGTGCCAGCAGCCCACTAGCGGGCTCCTACGAGCAGTACTTC

v_call: TRBV3-1/TRBV3-2
clone_size: once
cdr3_length: 15
d_call: .
j_call: TRBJ1-2
cdr3_aa: CASSQGGSGAYGYTF
cdr3_nt: TGTGCCAGCAGCCAAGGGGGATCAGGGGCCTATGGCTACACCTTC

v_call: TRBV7-2
clone_size: .
cdr3_length: 13
d_call: TRBD1
j_call: TRBJ1-2
cdr3_aa: CASSPGTGGVYTF
cdr3_nt: TGTGCCAGCAGTCCTGGGACAGGGGGCGTCTACACCTTC

v_call: TRBV25-1
clone_size: .
cdr3_length: 14
d_call: .
j_call: TRBJ1-2
cdr3_aa: CASSEYGANYGYTF
cdr3_nt: TGTGCCAGCAGTGAATATGGAGCTAACTATGGCTACACCTTC

v_call: TRBV10-1
clone_size: .
cdr3_length: 14
d_call: .
j_call: TRBJ2-1
cdr3_aa: CASSAAATYNEQFF
cdr3_nt: TGCGCCAGCAGTGCGGCGGCCACCTACAATGAGCAGTTCTTC

v_call: TRBV4-1
clone_size: .
cdr3_length: 16
d_call: TRBD1
j_call: TRBJ1-5
cdr3_aa: CASSQEGQGRGQPQHF
cdr3_nt: TGCGCCAGCAGCCAAGAGGGACAGGGGAGAGGTCAGCCCCAGCATTTT

v_call: TRBV5-1
clone_size: .
cdr3_length: 14
d_call: .
j_call: TRBJ2-3
cdr3_aa: CASSLVSSTDTQYF
cdr3_nt: TGCGCCAGCAGCTTGGTTTCGAGCACAGATACGCAGTATTTT

v_call: TRBV21-1
clone_size: .
cdr3_length: 17
d_call: .
j_call: TRBJ2-6
cdr3_aa: CASSTSGSLSGANVLTF
cdr3_nt: TGTGCCAGCAGCACCTCGGGATCCCTCTCTGGGGCCAACGTCCTGACTTTC

v_call: TRBV7-2
clone_size: .
cdr3_length: 16
d_call: TRBD2
j_call: TRBJ2-5
cdr3_aa: CASSLGVRGGQETQYF
cdr3_nt: TGTGCCAGCAGCTTAGGCGTGCGGGGGGGCCAAGAGACCCAGTACTTC

v_call: TRBV2
clone_size: .
cdr3_length: 15
d_call: TRBD1
j_call: TRBJ2-7
cdr3_aa: CASSLQGIGAYEQYF
cdr3_nt: TGTGCCAGCAGCTTACAGGGGATTGGGGCCTACGAGCAGTACTTC

v_call: TRBV7-9
clone_size: .
cdr3_length: 15
d_call: .
j_call: TRBJ1-2
cdr3_aa: CASSLGQEANYGYTF
cdr3_nt: TGTGCCAGCAGCTTAGGGCAGGAAGCTAACTATGGCTACACCTTC

v_call: TRBV19
clone_size: few
cdr3_length: 15
d_call: TRBD1
j_call: TRBJ2-3
cdr3_aa: CASSPGTEGADTQYF
cdr3_nt: TGTGCCAGTAGTCCCGGGACAGAGGGCGCAGATACGCAGTATTTT

v_call: TRBV5-1
clone_size: few
cdr3_length: 14
d_call: .
j_call: TRBJ2-2
cdr3_aa: CASNLGENTGELFF
cdr3_nt: TGCGCCAGCAACTTGGGAGAGAACACCGGGGAGCTGTTTTTT

v_call: TRBV2
clone_size: .
cdr3_length: 15
d_call: .
j_call: TRBJ1-6
cdr3_aa: CASSEESSYNSPLHF
cdr3_nt: TGTGCCAGCAGTGAAGAGAGCTCCTATAATTCACCCCTCCACTTT

v_call: TRBV19
clone_size: once
cdr3_length: 12
d_call: .
j_call: TRBJ1-2
cdr3_aa: CASTRERDGYTF
cdr3_nt: TGTGCCAGTACCCGGGAGAGGGATGGCTACACCTTC

v_call: TRBV19
clone_size: .
cdr3_length: 15
d_call: TRBD1
j_call: TRBJ1-5
cdr3_aa: CASSIEQGRNQPQHF
cdr3_nt: TGTGCCAGTAGTATAGAACAGGGGCGCAATCAGCCCCAGCATTTT

v_call: TRBV7-8
clone_size: .
cdr3_length: 14
d_call: TRBD2
j_call: TRBJ2-3
cdr3_aa: CASTPSPSGDTQYF
cdr3_nt: TGTGCCTCGACCCCCAGCCCTAGCGGAGATACGCAGTATTTT

v_call: TRBV5-1
clone_size: .
cdr3_length: 14
d_call: .
j_call: TRBJ1-6
cdr3_aa: CASSLERGNSPLHF
cdr3_nt: TGCGCCAGCAGCTTGGAAAGGGGCAATTCACCCCTCCACTTT

v_call: TRBV4-3
clone_size: .
cdr3_length: 16
d_call: TRBD2
j_call: TRBJ2-3
cdr3_aa: CASSRGLAGTGDTQYF
cdr3_nt: TGCGCCAGCAGCCGCGGACTAGCGGGGACCGGAGATACGCAGTATTTT

v_call: TRBV25-1
clone_size: .
cdr3_length: 15
d_call: .
j_call: TRBJ1-4
cdr3_aa: CASSESFGGREKLFF
cdr3_nt: TGTGCCAGCAGTGAATCATTCGGTGGGAGGGAAAAACTGTTTTTT

v_call: TRBV6-5
clone_size: .
cdr3_length: 14
d_call: TRBD1
j_call: TRBJ2-3
cdr3_aa: CASTPGQSLDTQYF
cdr3_nt: TGTGCCAGCACCCCGGGACAGAGCTTGGATACGCAGTATTTT

v_call: TRBV2
clone_size: .
cdr3_length: 11
d_call: .
j_call: TRBJ2-1
cdr3_aa: CASTAGNEQFF
cdr3_nt: TGTGCCAGCACGGCGGGAAATGAGCAGTTCTTC

v_call: TRBV5-1
clone_size: .
cdr3_length: 14
d_call: .
j_call: TRBJ2-7
cdr3_aa: CASSLAGGTYEQYF
cdr3_nt: TGCGCCAGCAGCTTAGCAGGGGGGACCTACGAGCAGTACTTC

v_call: TRBV4-3
clone_size: .
cdr3_length: 13
d_call: .
j_call: TRBJ1-2
cdr3_aa: CASSQDLGRGNTF
cdr3_nt: TGCGCCAGCAGCCAAGATCTCGGGAGGGGCAACACCTTC

v_call: TRBV9
clone_size: .
cdr3_length: 13
d_call: TRBD1
j_call: TRBJ1-2
cdr3_aa: CASSVQGAGGYTF
cdr3_nt: TGTGCCAGCAGCGTCCAGGGGGCTGGGGGCTACACCTTC

v_call: TRBV6-5
clone_size: .
cdr3_length: 14
d_call: .
j_call: TRBJ1-3
cdr3_aa: CASSTPGAGNTIYF
cdr3_nt: TGTGCCAGCAGTACCCCAGGGGCTGGAAACACCATATATTTT

v_call: TRBV5-1
clone_size: .
cdr3_length: 15
d_call: TRBD2
j_call: TRBJ2-7
cdr3_aa: CASSLTSGRSYEQYF
cdr3_nt: TGCGCCAGCAGCTTGACTAGCGGGAGATCCTACGAGCAGTACTTC

v_call: TRBV9
clone_size: .
cdr3_length: 15
d_call: TRBD2
j_call: TRBJ2-1
cdr3_aa: CASSVGGTSGREQFF
cdr3_nt: TGTGCCAGCAGCGTAGGTGGGACTAGCGGGAGGGAGCAGTTCTTC

v_call: TRBV30
clone_size: .
cdr3_length: 15
d_call: TRBD2
j_call: TRBJ2-3
cdr3_aa: CAWSGSGGSTDTQYF
cdr3_nt: TGTGCCTGGAGCGGGAGCGGGGGGAGCACAGATACGCAGTATTTT

v_call: TRBV5-4
clone_size: .
cdr3_length: 15
d_call: TRBD2
j_call: TRBJ2-7
cdr3_aa: CASSLQTSGSYEQYF
cdr3_nt: TGTGCCAGCAGCTTGCAAACTAGCGGGAGCTACGAGCAGTACTTC

v_call: TRBV7-9
clone_size: .
cdr3_length: 16
d_call: .
j_call: TRBJ2-7
cdr3_aa: CASSGGQPGVNYEQYF
cdr3_nt: TGTGCCAGCAGCGGTGGACAGCCCGGGGTTAACTACGAGCAGTACTTC

v_call: TRBV12-3/TRBV12-4
clone_size: .
cdr3_length: 11
d_call: .
j_call: TRBJ1-1
cdr3_aa: CASSFQGEAFF
cdr3_nt: TGTGCCAGCAGTTTCCAGGGAGAAGCTTTCTTT

v_call: TRBV7-8
clone_size: .
cdr3_length: 12
d_call: .
j_call: TRBJ1-1
cdr3_aa: CASSLVEAEAFF
cdr3_nt: TGTGCCAGCAGCCTAGTGGAGGCTGAAGCTTTCTTT

v_call: TRBV7-2
clone_size: .
cdr3_length: 14
d_call: .
j_call: TRBJ1-4
cdr3_aa: CASSSIVANEKLFF
cdr3_nt: TGTGCCAGCAGCTCCATCGTAGCTAATGAAAAACTGTTTTTT

v_call: TRBV19
clone_size: .
cdr3_length: 17
d_call: .
j_call: TRBJ1-4
cdr3_aa: CASSISNGGSTNEKLFF
cdr3_nt: TGTGCCAGTAGTATAAGCAACGGCGGCTCAACTAATGAAAAACTGTTTTTT

v_call: TRBV30
clone_size: .
cdr3_length: 15
d_call: .
j_call: TRBJ1-3
cdr3_aa: CAWSWGGGSGNTIYF
cdr3_nt: TGTGCCTGGAGTTGGGGCGGGGGCTCTGGAAACACCATATATTTT